Below, one T cell receptor (beta chain) is given with its context. The antigen remains unidentified. The CDR3 is 14 residues long. 13 Jbeta primers and 60 Vbeta primers were used for the PCR. Sequenced by immunoSEQ multiplex PCR; TCRdb stores in-frame clones only, minus some. The repertoire holds 70,000 to 95,000 clones, around 79% seen once, with roughly 14% in the top ten. This sample was included in a study of cytomegalovirus exposure and HLA in healthy donors. Whole-study findings and limits: What a later analysis showed was that several of the most significant clusters appeared linked to common viral pathogens.

The sequenced material came from PBMCs. The chain combines TRBV21-1 with TRBJ1-1. TRBV21-1 is reported as a pseudogene. The TCR comes from a middle-aged woman in good health and CMV-seropositive. CDR3 sequence: CASSIPSELTEAFF. Here the CDR3 DNA reads TGTGCCAGCAGCATCCCGTCTGAGTTAACTGAAGCTTTCTTT.